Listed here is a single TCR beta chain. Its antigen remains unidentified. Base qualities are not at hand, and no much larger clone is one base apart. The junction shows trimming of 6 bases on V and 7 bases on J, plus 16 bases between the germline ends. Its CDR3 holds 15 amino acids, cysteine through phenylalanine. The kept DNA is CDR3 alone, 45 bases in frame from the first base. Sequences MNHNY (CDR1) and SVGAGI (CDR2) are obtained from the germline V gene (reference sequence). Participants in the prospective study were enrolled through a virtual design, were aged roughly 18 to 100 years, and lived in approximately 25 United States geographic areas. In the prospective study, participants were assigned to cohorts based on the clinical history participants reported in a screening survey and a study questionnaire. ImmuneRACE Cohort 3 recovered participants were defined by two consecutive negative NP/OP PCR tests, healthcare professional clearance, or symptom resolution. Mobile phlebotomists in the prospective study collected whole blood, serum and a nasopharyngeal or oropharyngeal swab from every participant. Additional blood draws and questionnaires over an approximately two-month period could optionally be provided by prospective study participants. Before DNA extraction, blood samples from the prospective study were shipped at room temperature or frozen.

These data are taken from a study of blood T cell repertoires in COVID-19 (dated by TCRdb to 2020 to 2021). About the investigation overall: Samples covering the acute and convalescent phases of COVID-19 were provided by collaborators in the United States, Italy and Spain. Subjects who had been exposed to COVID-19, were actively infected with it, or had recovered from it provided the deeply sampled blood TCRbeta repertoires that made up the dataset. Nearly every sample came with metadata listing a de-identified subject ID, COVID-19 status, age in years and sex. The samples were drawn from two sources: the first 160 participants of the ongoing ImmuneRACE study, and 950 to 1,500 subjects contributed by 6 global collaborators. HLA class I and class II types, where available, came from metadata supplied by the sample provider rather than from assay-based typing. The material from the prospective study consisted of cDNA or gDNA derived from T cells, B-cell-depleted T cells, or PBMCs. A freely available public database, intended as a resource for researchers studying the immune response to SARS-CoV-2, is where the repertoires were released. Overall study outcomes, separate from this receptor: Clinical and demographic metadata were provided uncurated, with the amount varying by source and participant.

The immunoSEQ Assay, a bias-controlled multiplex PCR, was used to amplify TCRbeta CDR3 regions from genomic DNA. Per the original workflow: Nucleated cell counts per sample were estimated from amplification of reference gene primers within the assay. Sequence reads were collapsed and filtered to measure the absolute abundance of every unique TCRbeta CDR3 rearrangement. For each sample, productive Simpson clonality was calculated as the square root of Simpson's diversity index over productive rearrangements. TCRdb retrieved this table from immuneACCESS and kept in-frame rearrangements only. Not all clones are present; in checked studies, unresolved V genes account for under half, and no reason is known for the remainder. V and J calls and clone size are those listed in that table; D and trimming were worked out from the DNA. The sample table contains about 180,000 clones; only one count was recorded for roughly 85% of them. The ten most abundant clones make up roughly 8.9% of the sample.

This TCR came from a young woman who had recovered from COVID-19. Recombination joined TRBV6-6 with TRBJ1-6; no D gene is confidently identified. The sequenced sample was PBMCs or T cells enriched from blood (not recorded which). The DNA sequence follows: TGTGCCAGCAGCGTGGCGGGTATTGGGAATTCACCCCTCCACTTT. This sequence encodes CASSVAGIGNSPLHF.